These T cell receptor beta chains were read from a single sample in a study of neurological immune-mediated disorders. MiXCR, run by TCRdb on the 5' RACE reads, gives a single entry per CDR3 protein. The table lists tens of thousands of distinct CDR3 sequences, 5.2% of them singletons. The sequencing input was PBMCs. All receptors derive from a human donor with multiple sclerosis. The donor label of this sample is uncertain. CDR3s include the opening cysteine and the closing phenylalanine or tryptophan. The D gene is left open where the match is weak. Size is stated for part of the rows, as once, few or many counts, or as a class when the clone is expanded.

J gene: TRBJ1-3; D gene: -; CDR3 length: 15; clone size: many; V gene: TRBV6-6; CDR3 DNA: TGTGCCAGCAGTGAAACCGCACCAGGGGGAAACACCATATATTTT; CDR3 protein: CASSETAPGGNTIYF
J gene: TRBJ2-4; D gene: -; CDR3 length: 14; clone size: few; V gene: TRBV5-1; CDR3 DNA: TGCGCCAGCAGCGAAGATCTAGCCAAAAACATTCAGTACTTC; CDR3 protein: CASSEDLAKNIQYF
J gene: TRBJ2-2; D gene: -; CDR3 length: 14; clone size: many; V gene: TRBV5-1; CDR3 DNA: TGCGCCAGCAGCTTGGAGGGCTTCACCGGGGAGCTGTTTTTT; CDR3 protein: CASSLEGFTGELFF
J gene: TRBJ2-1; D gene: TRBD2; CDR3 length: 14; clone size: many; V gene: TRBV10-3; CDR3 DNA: TGTGCCATCAGTGAGGGCGGGGGGGCTACTGAGCAGTTCTTC; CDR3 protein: CAISEGGGATEQFF
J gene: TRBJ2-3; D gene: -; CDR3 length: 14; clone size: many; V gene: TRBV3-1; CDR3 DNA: TGTGCCAGCAGCCAAGGGGGGGCCAGGAATACGCAGTATTTT; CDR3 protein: CASSQGGARNTQYF
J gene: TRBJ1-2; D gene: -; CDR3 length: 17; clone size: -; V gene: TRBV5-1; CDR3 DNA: TGCGCCAGCAGCTTGCGTTCCGCAAGGAAGTTTTACTATGGCTACACCTTC; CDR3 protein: CASSLRSARKFYYGYTF
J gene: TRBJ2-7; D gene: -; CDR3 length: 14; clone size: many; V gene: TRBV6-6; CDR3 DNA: TGTGCCAGCAGTTTCAGAGGCATAAACTACGAGCAGTACTTC; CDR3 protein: CASSFRGINYEQYF
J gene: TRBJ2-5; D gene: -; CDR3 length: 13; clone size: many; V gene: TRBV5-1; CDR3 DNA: TGCGCCAGCAGCCCGAGGGGGTCAGAGACCCAGTACTTC; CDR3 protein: CASSPRGSETQYF
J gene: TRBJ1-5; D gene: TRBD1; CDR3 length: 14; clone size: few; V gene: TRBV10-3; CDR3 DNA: TGTGCCATCAGTGGACAGGGTAGCAATCAGCCCCAGCATTTT; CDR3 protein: CAISGQGSNQPQHF
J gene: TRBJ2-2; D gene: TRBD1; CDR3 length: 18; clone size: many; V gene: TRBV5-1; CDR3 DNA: TGCGCCAGCAGATTTGGGAGCGACCGGGACAGGGAGGCCGGGGAGCTGTTTTTT; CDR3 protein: CASRFGSDRDREAGELFF
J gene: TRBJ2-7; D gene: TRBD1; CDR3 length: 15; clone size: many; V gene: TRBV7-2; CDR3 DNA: TGTGCCAGCAGCTTTGGGACAGGGTCGTTTTACGAGCAGTACTTC; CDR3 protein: CASSFGTGSFYEQYF
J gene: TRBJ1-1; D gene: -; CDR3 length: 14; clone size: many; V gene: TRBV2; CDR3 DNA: TGTGCCAGCGACGTCCAACCGGGGGTGACTGAAGCTTTCTTT; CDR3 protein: CASDVQPGVTEAFF
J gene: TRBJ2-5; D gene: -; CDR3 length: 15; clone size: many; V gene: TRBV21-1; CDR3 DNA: TGTGCCAGCAGCAAAAGGACAGGTTCTTTAGAGACCCAGTACTTC; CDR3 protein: CASSKRTGSLETQYF
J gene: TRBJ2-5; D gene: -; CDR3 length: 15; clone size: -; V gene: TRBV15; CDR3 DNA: TGTGCCACCAGCAGAGATCTGGGTTGGCAAGAGACCCAGTACTTC; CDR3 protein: CATSRDLGWQETQYF
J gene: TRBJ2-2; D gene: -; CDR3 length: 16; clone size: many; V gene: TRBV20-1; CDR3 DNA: TGCAGTGCCAGAGGTGTGGGGGCCATCGGATGGGGGGAGCTGTTTTTT; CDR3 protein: CSARGVGAIGWGELFF
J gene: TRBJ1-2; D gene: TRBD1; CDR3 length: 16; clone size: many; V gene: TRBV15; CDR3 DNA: TGTGCCACCAGCACCGTTACGGGACAGGGAAGAGGAGGCTACACCTTC; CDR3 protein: CATSTVTGQGRGGYTF
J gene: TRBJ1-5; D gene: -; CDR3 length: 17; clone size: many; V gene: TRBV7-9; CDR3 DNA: TGTGCCAGCAGCTTGGGCCACCCAGGATATAGCAATCAGCCCCAGCATTTT; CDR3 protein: CASSLGHPGYSNQPQHF
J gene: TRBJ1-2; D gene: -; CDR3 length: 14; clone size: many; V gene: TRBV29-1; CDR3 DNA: TGCAGCGTTGTATTTGGGGGCACCGGCTATGGCTACACCTTC; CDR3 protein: CSVVFGGTGYGYTF
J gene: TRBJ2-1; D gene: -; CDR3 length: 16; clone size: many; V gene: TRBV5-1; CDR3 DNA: TGCGCCAGCAGCCCCCGAGGGGCGGACTCCTACAATGAGCAGTTCTTC; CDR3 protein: CASSPRGADSYNEQFF
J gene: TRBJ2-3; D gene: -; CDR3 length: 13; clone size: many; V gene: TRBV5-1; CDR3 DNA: TGCGCCAGCAGCTTTCGACTAGCAGATACGCAGTATTTT; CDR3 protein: CASSFRLADTQYF
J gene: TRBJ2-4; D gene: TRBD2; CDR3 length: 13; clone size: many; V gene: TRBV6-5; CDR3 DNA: TGTGCCAGCCTGGGGGGAGGGAGGAACATTCAGTACTTC; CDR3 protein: CASLGGGRNIQYF
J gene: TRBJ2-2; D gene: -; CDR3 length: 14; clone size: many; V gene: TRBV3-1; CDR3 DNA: TGTGCCAGCAGCCAGTTTTTGGGGGCCGGGGAGCTGTTTTTT; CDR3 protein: CASSQFLGAGELFF
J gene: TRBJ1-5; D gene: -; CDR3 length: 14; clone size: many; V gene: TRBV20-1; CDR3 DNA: TGCAGTGCTAGATTTGACAAGTCCAATCAGCCCCAGCATTTT; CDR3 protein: CSARFDKSNQPQHF
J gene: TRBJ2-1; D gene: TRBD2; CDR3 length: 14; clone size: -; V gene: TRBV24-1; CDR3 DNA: TGTGCCACCAGTGAGGCTAGCGGGGGGGGTGAGCAGTTCTTC; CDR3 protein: CATSEASGGGEQFF
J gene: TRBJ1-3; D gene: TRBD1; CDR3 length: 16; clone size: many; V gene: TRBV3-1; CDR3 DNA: TGTGCCAGCAGCCAAGCCGTGGTGGAGGGGGCAAACACCATATATTTT; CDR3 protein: CASSQAVVEGANTIYF